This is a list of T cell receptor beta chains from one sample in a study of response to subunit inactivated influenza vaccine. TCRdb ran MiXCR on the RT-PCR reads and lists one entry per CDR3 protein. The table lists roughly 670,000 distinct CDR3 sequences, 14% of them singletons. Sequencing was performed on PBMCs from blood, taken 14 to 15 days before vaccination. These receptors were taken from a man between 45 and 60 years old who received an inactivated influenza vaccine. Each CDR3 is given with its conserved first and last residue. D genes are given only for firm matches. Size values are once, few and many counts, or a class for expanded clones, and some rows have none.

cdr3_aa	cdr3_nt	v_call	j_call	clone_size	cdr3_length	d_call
CASSRPDGLGYTF	TGTGCCAGCAGCCGCCCGGACGGACTGGGCTACACCTTC	TRBV12-3/TRBV12-4	TRBJ1-2	NA	13	NA
CASSHVASDYTGELFF	TGTGCCAGCAGCCACGTCGCGTCAGATTACACCGGGGAGCTGTTTTTT	TRBV5-6	TRBJ2-2	NA	16	NA
CASSLSGGSGYTF	TGTGCCAGCAGCTTATCGGGGGGATCTGGCTACACCTTC	TRBV12-3/TRBV12-4	TRBJ1-2	many	13	NA
CASRGLGHRDTQYF	TGTGCCAGCAGAGGGTTGGGGCACAGGGATACGCAGTATTTT	TRBV12-3/TRBV12-4	TRBJ2-3	few	14	NA
CASSATDRAVTEAFF	TGTGCCAGCAGTGCAACAGACAGGGCCGTCACTGAAGCTTTCTTT	TRBV12-3/TRBV12-4	TRBJ1-1	NA	15	TRBD1
CASYRDRNTDTQYF	TGTGCCAGCTACCGGGACAGAAACACAGATACGCAGTATTTT	TRBV18	TRBJ2-3	NA	14	TRBD1
CASSHPKSGYSYEQYF	TGTGCCAGCAGCCATCCCAAATCAGGCTACTCCTACGAGCAGTACTTC	TRBV3-1	TRBJ2-7	few	16	NA
CSARDQGDSPLHF	TGCAGTGCTAGAGATCAGGGTGATTCACCCCTCCACTTT	TRBV20-1	TRBJ1-6	few	13	NA
CSASRTGDTGELFF	TGCAGCGCCTCCCGGACAGGGGACACCGGGGAGCTGTTTTTT	TRBV29-1	TRBJ2-2	few	14	TRBD1
CASSLGGTGSQQYF	TGTGCCAGCAGCTTAGGTGGGACAGGGTCGCAGCAGTACTTC	TRBV7-3	TRBJ2-7	NA	14	TRBD1
CASSETGVIYEQYF	TGTGCCAGCAGTGAGACAGGAGTAATCTACGAGCAGTACTTC	TRBV12-3/TRBV12-4	TRBJ2-7	few	14	NA
CASSQGGTTYEQYF	TGTGCCAGCAGCCAAGGGGGAACTACCTACGAGCAGTACTTC	TRBV4-2	TRBJ2-7	few	14	NA
CASSQRREGNEQFF	TGTGCCAGCAGCCAAAGGCGGGAGGGCAATGAGCAGTTCTTC	TRBV16	TRBJ2-1	few	14	TRBD2
CTCSFAGSSRGRKYEQYF	TGTACCTGCAGTTTCGCCGGTAGCTCCAGGGGCCGAAAATACGAGCAGTACTTC	TRBV2	TRBJ2-7	NA	18	NA
CASSSPPETQYF	TGTGCCAGCAGCTCCCCCCCAGAGACCCAGTACTTC	TRBV7-2	TRBJ2-5	NA	12	NA
CSVQDIPNNEQFF	TGCAGCGTACAGGATATCCCAAACAATGAGCAGTTCTTC	TRBV29-1	TRBJ2-1	few	13	NA
CASSATSGPYEQYF	TGTGCCAGCAGCGCGACCTCGGGACCCTACGAGCAGTACTTC	TRBV9	TRBJ2-7	few	14	NA
CASSQDTRLAGVNEQFF	TGTGCCAGCAGCCAAGATACAAGACTAGCGGGAGTCAATGAGCAGTTCTTC	TRBV14	TRBJ2-1	many	17	TRBD2
CASSLGIVGLSYEQYF	TGCGCCAGCAGCTTGGGAATCGTCGGCCTCTCCTACGAGCAGTACTTC	TRBV5-1	TRBJ2-7	many	16	NA
CSARVGGFGIQYF	TGCAGTGCTAGAGTGGGGGGTTTCGGCATTCAGTACTTC	TRBV20-1	TRBJ2-4	few	13	NA
CASSLNGQRFLGYTF	TGCGCCAGCAGCTTGAATGGACAGAGATTTTTGGGCTACACCTTC	TRBV5-1	TRBJ1-2	few	15	NA
CSARGTSREQFF	TGCAGTGCTAGAGGGACTAGTCGCGAGCAGTTCTTC	TRBV20-1	TRBJ2-1	many	12	TRBD2
CSIQGGASYEQYF	TGCAGCATACAGGGGGGAGCCTCCTACGAGCAGTACTTC	TRBV29-1	TRBJ2-7	few	13	TRBD1
CSAIRLAGYTDTQYF	TGCAGTGCTATTCGACTAGCGGGATACACAGATACGCAGTATTTT	TRBV20-1	TRBJ2-3	NA	15	TRBD2
CASSAQGVLYEQYF	TGTGCCAGCAGCGCCCAGGGAGTACTCTACGAGCAGTACTTC	TRBV5-6	TRBJ2-7	NA	14	NA
CASSYGRSSYNSPLHF	TGTGCCAGCAGTTACGGCAGGAGCTCCTATAATTCACCCCTCCACTTT	TRBV6-5	TRBJ1-6	NA	16	NA
CASSLSPLAANTGELFF	TGTGCCAGCAGTTTATCGCCGCTAGCCGCGAACACCGGGGAGCTGTTTTTT	TRBV27	TRBJ2-2	NA	17	NA
CASSLVPTGSYEQYF	TGTGCCAGCAGCTTAGTTCCGACAGGCTCCTACGAGCAGTACTTC	TRBV7-2	TRBJ2-7	NA	15	NA
CATATPGTSKKSSYNEQFF	TGTGCCACCGCTACCCCCGGGACTAGCAAGAAGAGCTCCTACAATGAGCAGTTCTTC	TRBV10-3	TRBJ2-1	few	19	TRBD2
CASTTPGGRETQYF	TGTGCCAGCACCACCCCAGGGGGGCGAGAGACCCAGTACTTC	TRBV6-2/TRBV6-3	TRBJ2-5	NA	14	NA
CSAIRQLAKNIQYF	TGCAGTGCTATTCGACAGCTAGCCAAAAACATTCAGTACTTC	TRBV20-1	TRBJ2-4	NA	14	NA
CASSYSGDETQYF	TGCGCCAGCAGCTATTCAGGGGATGAGACCCAGTACTTC	TRBV5-1	TRBJ2-5	few	13	NA
CASVRDRVSYEQYF	TGTGCCAGCGTCCGGGACAGGGTCTCCTACGAGCAGTACTTC	TRBV6-1	TRBJ2-7	NA	14	TRBD1
CASSAGTRDLGYTF	TGTGCCAGCAGCGCCGGGACACGGGATTTAGGCTACACCTTC	TRBV9	TRBJ1-2	few	14	NA
CSATGTATEAFF	TGCAGTGCCACCGGGACAGCTACTGAAGCTTTCTTT	TRBV20-1	TRBJ1-1	many	12	TRBD1
CASSDWRLAGNVDTQYF	TGTGCCAGCAGTGATTGGCGACTAGCGGGGAACGTGGATACGCAGTATTTT	TRBV25-1	TRBJ2-3	NA	17	TRBD2